The 25 T cell receptor beta chains below were found in one sample sequenced in a study of blood T cell repertoires in COVID-19. Sequencing used immunoSEQ multiplex PCR; TCRdb keeps in-frame clones, though not all of them. The sample carries some 230,000 clones, roughly 90% recorded once. The sample taken for sequencing was peripheral blood. Receptors originate from a man younger than 45 who had recovered from COVID-19.

This clone came up a few times. The V and J genes are TRBV11-2 and TRBJ2-5, with D tentatively TRBD1 (5 bases). CDR3 length equals 14 residues. V lost 1 base, J lost 4 bases, and 10 bases lay in between. Germline loops: CDR1 SGHAT, CDR2 FQNNGV. The CDR3 DNA sequence: TGTGCCAGCAGCTTAGTTAGGGGCAGAGAGACCCAGTACTTC. Encoded protein: CASSLVRGRETQYF.

The V and J genes are TRBV29-1 and TRBJ1-2; 7 positions match TRBD1. Trimming took 3 bases from V and 13 from J; bases not matched to a gene: 8. The CDR3 runs to 11 residues. The V gene's germline CDR1 is SQVTM and CDR2 ANQGSEA. The CDR3 is CSVESRTGGTF. CDR3 DNA sequence: TGCAGCGTTGAGTCTCGGACAGGCGGCACCTTC. Variable domain in full (rest from reference TRBV29-1 and TRBJ1-2): SAVISQKPSRDICQRGTSLTIQCQVDSQVTMMFWYRQQPGQSLTLIATANQGSEATYESGFVIDKFPISRPNLTFSTLTVSNMSPEDSSIYLCSVESRTGGTFGSGTRLTVV.

The chain combines TRBV18 with TRBJ2-3; D is unclear. Between the trimmed V and J ends, which lost 4 bases and 1 base, there was a span of 12 bases. Germline V CDR1 and CDR2: KGHSH, LQKENI. The CDR3 consists of 15 residues. The DNA for the CDR3 is TGTGCCAGCTCACTTACCAGGTCCGGCACAGATACGCAGTATTTT. Translated: CASSLTRSGTDTQYF.

The rearrangement links TRBV9 to TRBJ1-4; TRBD1 matches 8 bases. V was clipped by 2 bases and J by 8 bases; unmatched bases: 11. Germline CDR1 and CDR2: SGDLS and YYNGEE. This CDR3 comprises 16 residues. The CDR3 sequence: CASSVSTTGAVEKLFF. CDR3 coding DNA: TGTGCCAGCAGCGTCTCCACGACAGGGGCCGTGGAAAAACTGTTTTTT.

This chain uses TRBV24-1 with TRBJ2-1; possibly TRBD2 for D (5 bases). Germline V lookup: CDR1 KGHDR, CDR2 SFDVKD. The V and J ends lost 0 bases and 6 bases respectively, with 11 bases between them. CDR3 size: 15 residues. CDR3 protein: CATSDLYGVANEQFF. CDR3 coding DNA: TGTGCCACCAGTGATTTGTACGGGGTGGCCAATGAGCAGTTCTTC.

The chain couples TRBV9 to TRBJ1-2; the match to TRBD1 covers 7 bases. V shed 0 bases, J shed 5 bases, and the junction held 4 bases outside the gene matches. CDR1 and CDR2 (germline): SGDLS, YYNGEE. This CDR3 is built from 14 residues. The CDR3 DNA reads TGTGCCAGCAGCGTAGATGGCAGGGGGTATGGCTACACCTTC. Its translation: CASSVDGRGYGYTF.

The chain joins TRBV6-5 to TRBJ2-3, with D possibly being TRBD2 (6 bases). Germline V gene sequence: CDR1 MNHEY, CDR2 SVGAGI. With 11 bases removed from V and 6 bases from J, the gap between germline ends came to 18 bases. CDR3 length: 13 residues. The CDR3 sequence is CAASAGPGDTQYF. Here the CDR3 DNA reads TGTGCCGCGAGTGCGGGGCCCGGGGATACGCAGTATTTT.

CDR3 region: CASSQELRGGYYEQYF. The CDR3 DNA sequence: TGCGCCAGCAGCCAAGAGCTACGCGGGGGGTACTACGAGCAGTACTTC. The chain employs TRBV4-1 and TRBJ2-7, with 8 positions matching TRBD2. The CDR3 spans 16 residues. The V and J ends lost 0 bases and 3 bases, in that order; junction bases with no gene match: 7. Germline CDR1 reads MGHRA; CDR2 reads YSYEKL.

The J gene is TRBJ1-5, the V gene TRBV27; TRBD1 might be the D (5 bases). V was clipped by 3 bases and J by 6 bases, with 9 bases between them. Germline loops: CDR1 MNHEY, CDR2 SMNVEV (reference sequence). This CDR3 is built from 13 residues. The chain's CDR3 is CASSLSGGQPQHF. The CDR3 coding sequence is TGTGCCAGCAGTTTGTCGGGGGGTCAGCCCCAGCATTTT.

The chain employs TRBV19 and TRBJ2-1; D is perhaps TRBD1 (6 bases). CDR3 length: 16 amino acids. Trimming left V 5 bases short and J 5 bases short, with 19 bases between. The germline CDR1 and CDR2 sequences are LNHDA and SQIVND (reference sequence). The CDR3 reads CASSGISEGVHNEQFF. In DNA, the CDR3 is TGTGCCAGTAGTGGAATAAGTGAGGGGGTACACAATGAGCAGTTCTTC.

The sample holds one count of this clone. The rearrangement links TRBV11-1 to TRBJ2-1, with TRBD2 matching over 7 bases. V shed 10 bases and J 7 bases; nucleotides not matched to a gene: 13. The CDR3 contains 14 residues. Germline V CDR1 and CDR2: SGHAT, FQDESV (reference sequence). This chain's CDR3 is CATTNRDYPNEQFF. Here the CDR3 DNA reads TGTGCCACCACAAATCGGGACTATCCAAATGAGCAGTTCTTC.

V and J are TRBV7-2 and TRBJ1-5; 8 bases map to TRBD1. The germline CDR1 and CDR2 sequences are SGHTA and FQGNSA. J gave up 3 bases and V 5 bases, and 6 bases lay outside the gene matches. CDR3 length: 15 residues. This chain's CDR3 is CASSPGQGSNQPQHF. CDR3 DNA sequence: TGTGCCAGCAGCCCCGGACAGGGATCCAATCAGCCCCAGCATTTT. The variable domain in full, completed from reference TRBV7-2 and TRBJ1-5, reads GAGVSQSPSNKVTEKGKDVELRCDPISGHTALYWYRQSLGQGLEFLIYFQGNSAPDKSGLPSDRFSAERTGGSVSTLTIQRTQQEDSAVYLCASSPGQGSNQPQHFGDGTRLSIL.

V gene TRBV7-8 combines with J gene TRBJ2-7, with D tentatively TRBD2 (5 bases). Germline CDR1 reads SGHVS; CDR2 reads FQNEAQ. The CDR3 is made up of 12 amino acids. Trimming shortened V by 6 bases and J by 3 bases, and 9 bases separated the two germline ends. CDR3 in amino acids: CASRPRGYEQYF. The CDR3 coding sequence is TGTGCCAGCAGACCTCGGGGCTACGAGCAGTACTTC.

This clone was found once. The rearrangement uses TRBV7-9 and TRBJ2-1, with D unresolved. Germline assignment: CDR1 SEHNR and CDR2 FQNEAQ (reference sequence). The CDR3 is 14 amino acids. Between the trimmed V and J ends, which lost 7 bases and 8 bases, there was a span of 18 bases. The CDR3 here is CASNPSKVFDEQFF. CDR3 sequence (DNA): TGTGCCAGCAACCCTAGTAAAGTCTTCGATGAGCAGTTCTTC.

The chain links TRBV18 to TRBJ2-7; possibly TRBD1 for D (5 bases). The germline V gene has CDR1 KGHSH and CDR2 LQKENI. The CDR3 length is 13 residues. V was clipped by 4 bases and J by 6 bases, with 13 bases between them. As DNA, the CDR3 is TGTGCCAGCTCACTTGATCAGGGTAGCGAGCAGTACTTC. Protein product: CASSLDQGSEQYF.

The chain couples TRBV5-1 to TRBJ1-2; 9 bases are a match to TRBD1. V was pared by 0 bases and J by 8 bases, with 2 bases of the junction left unmatched. The germline V gene has CDR1 SGHRS and CDR2 YFSETQ. The CDR3 sequence is 13 residues long. In nucleotides, the CDR3 is TGCGCCAGCAGCTTGGAGACAGGGGGAGGCTACACCTTC. Residues: CASSLETGGGYTF.

This chain uses TRBV18 with TRBJ2-3; D unclear. Looked up from germline, CDR1 is KGHSH and CDR2 is LQKENI. CDR3 length: 13 residues. The V end was cut by 3 bases, the J end by 2 bases, with 6 bases between. The CDR3 sequence is CASSPFSTDTQYF. The CDR3 DNA reads as TGTGCCAGCTCACCGTTCTCCACAGATACGCAGTATTTT.

A single count supports this clone. The chain joins TRBV12-3 or TRBV12-4 to TRBJ1-1; the match to TRBD1 covers 7 bases. The CDR3 covers 13 residues. The J segment lost 14 bases and the V segment lost 5 bases, leaving 14 bases of the junction unmatched. In DNA, the CDR3 is TGTGCCAGCAGTCAAGGACAGGCTGCTCCACCCTTCTTT. Its protein product is CASSQGQAAPPFF.

CDR3 loop: CASSTGLAGGDTQYF. CDR3 bases: TGTGCCAGCAGCACAGGACTAGCGGGGGGGGATACGCAGTATTTT. The V gene is TRBV7-2, the J gene TRBJ2-3, with 15 bases lining up with TRBD2. The junction had 3 bases not matched to a gene; V was cut back by 5 bases and J by 6 bases. The V gene's germline CDR1 is SGHTA and CDR2 FQGNSA. The CDR3 loop spans 15 amino acids. Complete variable domain (other parts from reference TRBV7-2 and TRBJ2-3): GAGVSQSPSNKVTEKGKDVELRCDPISGHTALYWYRQSLGQGLEFLIYFQGNSAPDKSGLPSDRFSAERTGGSVSTLTIQRTQQEDSAVYLCASSTGLAGGDTQYFGPGTRLTVL.

V is TRBV12-3 or TRBV12-4 and J is TRBJ1-1; weak D call: TRBD1 (6 bases). The CDR3 contains 13 residues. V shed 4 bases and J shed 4 bases, with 10 bases lying between them. The CDR3 is CASSSGTPTEAFF. In DNA, the CDR3 is TGTGCCAGCAGTTCCGGGACACCCACTGAAGCTTTCTTT.

This chain links TRBV5-1 with TRBJ1-4, with 9 positions matching TRBD1. Germline assignment: CDR1 SGHRS and CDR2 YFSETQ. The CDR3 is made up of 13 amino acids. V trimming: 6 bases; J trimming: 8 bases; junction bases outside the gene matches: 5. CDR3 region: CASKGQGQEKLFF. DNA for the CDR3: TGCGCCAGCAAGGGACAGGGACAAGAAAAACTGTTTTTT.

The rearrangement uses TRBV9 and TRBJ2-5; the match to TRBD1 covers 8 bases. Trimming cost V 3 bases and J 4 bases; bases outside gene matches: 5. This CDR3 has 14 amino acids. CDR1 SGDLS and CDR2 YYNGEE come from the germline V gene. The CDR3 loop reads CASSGPTGGETQYF. The DNA of the CDR3 is TGTGCCAGCAGCGGACCAACAGGGGGAGAGACCCAGTACTTC. Full variable domain (remainder filled in from reference TRBV9 and TRBJ2-5): DSGVTQTPKHLITATGQRVTLRCSPRSGDLSVYWYQQSLDQGLQFLIQYYNGEERAKGNILERFSAQQFPDLHSELNLSSLELGDSALYFCASSGPTGGETQYFGPGTRLLVL.

The chain employs TRBV19 and TRBJ2-2; 7 nucleotides match TRBD1. Germline CDR1 reads LNHDA; CDR2 reads SQIVND (reference sequence). The CDR3 runs to 16 residues. Unmatched junction bases numbered 8, after V lost 1 base and J lost 6 bases. CDR3 amino acids: CASSIGGGRAAGELFF. The CDR3 DNA reads TGTGCCAGTAGTATAGGAGGGGGCAGGGCAGCCGGGGAGCTGTTTTTT. Supplemented by reference TRBV19 and TRBJ2-2, the full variable domain reads DGGITQSPKYLFRKEGQNVTLSCEQNLNHDAMYWYRQDPGQGLRLIYYSQIVNDFQKGDIAEGYSVSREKKESFPLTVTSAQKNPTAFYLCASSIGGGRAAGELFFGEGSRLTVL.

The chain recombines TRBV11-2 with TRBJ2-7, with D perhaps TRBD2 (6 bases). The V and J ends lost 4 bases and 4 bases respectively, with 17 bases between them. This CDR3 is built from 15 residues. Germline-derived CDR1 and CDR2 are SGHAT and FQNNGV. The CDR3 sequence is CASSSLRSRGYEQYF. The CDR3 DNA reads as TGTGCCAGCAGCTCTCTAAGGAGCCGGGGGTACGAGCAGTACTTC.

The chain is built from TRBV19 and TRBJ2-3, with 7 positions matching TRBD1. The germline CDR1 and CDR2 sequences are LNHDA and SQIVND (reference sequence). Trimming at V came to 5 bases and at J to 3 bases, leaving 8 bases not matched to a gene. This CDR3 is built from 15 residues. CDR3 region: CASSVRGHDTDTQYF. For the CDR3, the DNA is TGTGCCAGTAGTGTGAGGGGGCACGATACAGATACGCAGTATTTT. Supplemented by reference TRBV19 and TRBJ2-3, the full variable domain reads DGGITQSPKYLFRKEGQNVTLSCEQNLNHDAMYWYRQDPGQGLRLIYYSQIVNDFQKGDIAEGYSVSREKKESFPLTVTSAQKNPTAFYLCASSVRGHDTDTQYFGPGTRLTVL.